This T cell receptor (beta chain) was identified in a study of T cells in Graves' hyperthyroidism and ophthalmopathy. General study points: Ophthalmopathy could be told apart from stable hyperthyroidism with a 13 V-J model.

The CDR3 regions of TCR beta were amplified from RNA transcripts. First-round RT-PCR of the TCR CDR3 relied on the HTBI primer set. TCRdb reprocessed the multiplex PCR reads with MiXCR, giving one entry per CDR3 protein. The top ten hold roughly a sixth of the sample, which has about 690,000 distinct CDR3 sequences, roughly 17% seen once. This clonotype has at least ten counts. What it binds is unknown. CDR3 size: 14 residues. Germline lookup yields CDR1 MDHEN and CDR2 SYDVKM. The junction had 4 bases not matched to a gene; V was cut back by 4 bases and J by 5 bases. Patients counted as stable if ophthalmopathy did not develop within 18 months. Uncontrolled infection, other autoimmune disease, pregnancy or lactation led to exclusion. PBMCs were obtained from 9.5 to 10 ml fresh peripheral blood.

Sequencing was done on a sample of blood. This chain uses TRBV28 with TRBJ1-5; 8 positions match TRBD1. The receptor comes from a man aged 50 to 60 with Graves' hyperthyroidism. The CDR3 DNA reads as TGTGCCAGCAGTTCAGGACAGGGCTATCAGCCCCAGCATTTT. This encodes CASSSGQGYQPQHF. The complete variable domain, with remaining parts taken from reference TRBV28 and TRBJ1-5, reads DVKVTQSSRYLVKRTGEKVFLECVQDMDHENMFWYRQDPGLGLRLIYFSYDVKMKEKGDIPEGYSVSREKKERFSLILESASTNQTSMYLCASSSGQGYQPQHFGDGTRLSIL.